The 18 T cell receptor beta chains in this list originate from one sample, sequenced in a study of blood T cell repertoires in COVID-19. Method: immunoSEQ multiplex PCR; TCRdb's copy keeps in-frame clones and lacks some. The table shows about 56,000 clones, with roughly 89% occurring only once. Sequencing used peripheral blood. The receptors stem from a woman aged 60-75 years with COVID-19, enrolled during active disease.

CDR3 region: CASRALAEQFF. CDR3 nucleotide sequence: TGTGCCAGCAGAGCCTTAGCAGAGCAGTTCTTC. The rearrangement uses TRBV6-5 and TRBJ2-1; no clear D. Germline CDR1 and CDR2: MNHEY and SVGAGI. The V end lost 6 bases, the J end lost 10 bases, and 10 bases lay between the germline ends. This CDR3 comprises 11 residues.

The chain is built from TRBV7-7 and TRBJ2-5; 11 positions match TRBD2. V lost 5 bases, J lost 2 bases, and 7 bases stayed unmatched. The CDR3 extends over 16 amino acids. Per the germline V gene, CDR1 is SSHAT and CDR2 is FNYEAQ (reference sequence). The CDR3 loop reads CASSPELAGDQETQYF. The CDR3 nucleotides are TGTGCCAGCAGCCCCGAACTAGCGGGGGATCAAGAGACCCAGTACTTC.

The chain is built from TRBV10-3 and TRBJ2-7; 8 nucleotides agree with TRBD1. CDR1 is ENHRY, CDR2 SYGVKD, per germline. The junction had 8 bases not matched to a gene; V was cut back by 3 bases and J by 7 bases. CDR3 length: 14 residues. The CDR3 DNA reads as TGTGCCATCAGTGATACGGACAGGGCGGGGGAGCAGTACTTC. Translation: CAISDTDRAGEQYF.

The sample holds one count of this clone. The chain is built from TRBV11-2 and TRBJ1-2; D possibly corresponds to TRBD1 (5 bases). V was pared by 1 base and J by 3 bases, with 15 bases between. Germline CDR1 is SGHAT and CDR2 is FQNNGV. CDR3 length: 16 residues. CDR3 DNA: TGTGCCAGCAGCTTAGTTGGAGGGGAAGATTACTATGGCTACACCTTC. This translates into CASSLVGGEDYYGYTF.

CDR3 region: CATSDLDEAGDVSNQPQHF. CDR3 coding DNA: TGTGCCACCAGTGATTTAGATGAGGCAGGGGATGTTAGCAATCAGCCCCAGCATTTT. The chain links TRBV24-1 to TRBJ1-5; D may be TRBD1 (6 bases). V lost 1 base and J lost 0, with 18 bases in between. The CDR3 length is 19 residues. Looked up from germline, CDR1 is KGHDR and CDR2 is SFDVKD.

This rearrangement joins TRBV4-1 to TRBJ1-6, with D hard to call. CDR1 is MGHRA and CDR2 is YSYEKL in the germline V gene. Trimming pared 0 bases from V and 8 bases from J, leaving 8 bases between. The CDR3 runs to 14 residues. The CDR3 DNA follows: TGCGCCAGCAGCCAAGAGGCGGGATATTCACCCCTCCACTTT. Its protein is CASSQEAGYSPLHF.

CDR3 protein: CASSSRRGLSYGYTF. CDR3 sequence (DNA): TGTGCCAGCAGTTCCCGCAGGGGATTGAGCTATGGCTACACCTTC. The chain carries TRBV27 and TRBJ1-2; the D gene is possibly TRBD1 (6 bases). Per germline, CDR1 MNHEY and CDR2 SMNVEV (reference sequence). Trimming shortened V by 4 bases and J by 4 bases, and 16 bases separated the two germline ends. The CDR3 spans 15 residues.

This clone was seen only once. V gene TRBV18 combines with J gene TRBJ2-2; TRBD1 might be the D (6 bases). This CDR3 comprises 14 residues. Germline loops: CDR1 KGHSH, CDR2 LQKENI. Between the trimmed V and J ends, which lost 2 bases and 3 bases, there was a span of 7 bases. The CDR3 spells CASSPKGDTGELFF. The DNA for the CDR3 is TGTGCCAGCTCACCAAAGGGGGACACCGGGGAGCTGTTTTTT.

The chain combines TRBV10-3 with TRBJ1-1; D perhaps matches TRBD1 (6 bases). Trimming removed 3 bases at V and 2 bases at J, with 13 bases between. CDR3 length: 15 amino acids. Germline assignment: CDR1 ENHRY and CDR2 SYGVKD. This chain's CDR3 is CAISEVARGNTEAFF. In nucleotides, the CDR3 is TGTGCCATCAGTGAAGTAGCCAGGGGAAACACTGAAGCTTTCTTT.

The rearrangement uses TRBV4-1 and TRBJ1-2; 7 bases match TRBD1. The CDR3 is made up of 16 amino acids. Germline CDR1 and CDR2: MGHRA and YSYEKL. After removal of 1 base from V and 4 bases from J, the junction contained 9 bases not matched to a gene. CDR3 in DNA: TGCGCCAGCAGCCAAGGACAGGGACCGTTAGGCTATGGCTACACCTTC. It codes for CASSQGQGPLGYGYTF.

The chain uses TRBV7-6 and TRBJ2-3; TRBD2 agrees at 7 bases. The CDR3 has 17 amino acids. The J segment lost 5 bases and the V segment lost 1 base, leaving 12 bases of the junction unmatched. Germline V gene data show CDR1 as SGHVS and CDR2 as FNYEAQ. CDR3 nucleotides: TGTGCCAGCAGCTTAGGGGCCCCAGGGCGCGGGGGAGATACGCAGTATTTT. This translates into CASSLGAPGRGGDTQYF.

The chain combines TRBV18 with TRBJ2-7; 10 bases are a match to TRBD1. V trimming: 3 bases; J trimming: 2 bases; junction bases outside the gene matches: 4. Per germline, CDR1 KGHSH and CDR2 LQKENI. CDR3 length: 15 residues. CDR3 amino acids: CASSPGTGDTYEQYF. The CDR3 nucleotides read TGTGCCAGCTCACCCGGGACAGGGGACACCTACGAGCAGTACTTC. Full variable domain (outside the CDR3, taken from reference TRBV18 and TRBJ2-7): NAGVMQNPRHLVRRRGQEARLRCSPMKGHSHVYWYRQLPEEGLKFMVYLQKENIIDESGMPKERFSAEFPKEGPSILRIQQVVRGDSAAYFCASSPGTGDTYEQYFGPGTRLTVT.

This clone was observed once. The CDR3 here is CASSLQGQPQHF. CDR3 DNA sequence: TGTGCCAGCAGTTTACAGGGGCAGCCCCAGCATTTT. V usage is TRBV27 and J usage is TRBJ1-5, with D perhaps TRBD1 (6 bases). Trimming pared 2 bases from V and 7 bases from J, leaving 6 bases between. This CDR3 is 12 amino acids long. Germline V gene data show CDR1 as MNHEY and CDR2 as SMNVEV (reference sequence).

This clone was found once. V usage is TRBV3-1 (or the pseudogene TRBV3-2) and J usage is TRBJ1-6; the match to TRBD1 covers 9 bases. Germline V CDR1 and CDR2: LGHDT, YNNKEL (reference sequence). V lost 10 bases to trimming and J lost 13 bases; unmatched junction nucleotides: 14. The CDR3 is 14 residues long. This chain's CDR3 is CATSSPGTGSPLHF. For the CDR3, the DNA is TGTGCCACCTCCTCGCCCGGGACAGGGTCGCCCCTCCACTTT.

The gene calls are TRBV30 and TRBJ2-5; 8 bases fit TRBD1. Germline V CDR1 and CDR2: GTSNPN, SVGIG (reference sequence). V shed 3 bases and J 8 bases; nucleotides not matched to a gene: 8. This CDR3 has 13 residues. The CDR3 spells CAWSAQGGGTQYF. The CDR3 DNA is TGTGCCTGGAGCGCACAGGGGGGCGGAACCCAGTACTTC.

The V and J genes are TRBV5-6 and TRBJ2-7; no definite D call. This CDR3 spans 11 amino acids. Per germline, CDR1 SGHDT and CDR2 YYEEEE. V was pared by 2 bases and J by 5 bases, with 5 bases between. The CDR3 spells CASSLSNEQYF. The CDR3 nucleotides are TGTGCCAGCAGCTTATCAAACGAGCAGTACTTC.

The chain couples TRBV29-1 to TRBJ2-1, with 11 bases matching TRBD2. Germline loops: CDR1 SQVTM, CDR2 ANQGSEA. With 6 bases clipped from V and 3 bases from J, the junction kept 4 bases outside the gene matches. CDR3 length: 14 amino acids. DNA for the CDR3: TGCAGCGTCCTAGGACTAGCGGGCTACAATGAGCAGTTCTTC. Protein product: CSVLGLAGYNEQFF.

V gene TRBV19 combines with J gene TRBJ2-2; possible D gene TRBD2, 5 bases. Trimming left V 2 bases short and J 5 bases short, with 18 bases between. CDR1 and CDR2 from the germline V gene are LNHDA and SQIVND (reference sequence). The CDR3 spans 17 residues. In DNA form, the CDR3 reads TGTGCCAGTAGTATACCGAAGGAACTAGTCCAAACCGGGGAGCTGTTTTTT. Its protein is CASSIPKELVQTGELFF. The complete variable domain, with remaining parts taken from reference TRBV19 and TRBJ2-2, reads DGGITQSPKYLFRKEGQNVTLSCEQNLNHDAMYWYRQDPGQGLRLIYYSQIVNDFQKGDIAEGYSVSREKKESFPLTVTSAQKNPTAFYLCASSIPKELVQTGELFFGEGSRLTVL.